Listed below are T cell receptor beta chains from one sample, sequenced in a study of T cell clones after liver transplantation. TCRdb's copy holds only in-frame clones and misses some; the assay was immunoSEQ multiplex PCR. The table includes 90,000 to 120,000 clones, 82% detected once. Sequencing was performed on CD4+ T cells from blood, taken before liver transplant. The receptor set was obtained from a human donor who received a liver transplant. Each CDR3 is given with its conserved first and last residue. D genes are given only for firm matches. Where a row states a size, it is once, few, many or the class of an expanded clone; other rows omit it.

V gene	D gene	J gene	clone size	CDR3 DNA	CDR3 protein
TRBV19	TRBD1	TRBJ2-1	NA	TGTGCCAGTAGTATGAGGGCCAGGGGGCATTTCTATGAGCAGTTCTTC	CASSMRARGHFYEQFF
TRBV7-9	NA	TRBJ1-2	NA	TGTGCCAGCAGCGCCACAGGAGATGGCTACACCTTC	CASSATGDGYTF
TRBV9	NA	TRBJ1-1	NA	TGTGCCAGCAGCGTAGCCCAGGGCAAGGACACTGAAGCTTTCTTT	CASSVAQGKDTEAFF
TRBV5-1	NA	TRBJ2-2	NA	TGCGCCAGCAATCCCCGTGGCCGACCCTACACCGGGGAGCTGTTTTTT	CASNPRGRPYTGELFF
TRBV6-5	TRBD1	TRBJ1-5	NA	TGTGCCAGCAGTTCCGGGACAGCCTATTCGCCCCAGCATTTT	CASSSGTAYSPQHF
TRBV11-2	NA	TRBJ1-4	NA	TGTGCCAGCAGCGCCCCGAGACTCGGGGAAAAACTGTTTTTT	CASSAPRLGEKLFF
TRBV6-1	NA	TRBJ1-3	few	TGTGCCAGCAGTGAAGCGCTTCGGGCAGGGGGAAACACCATATATTTT	CASSEALRAGGNTIYF
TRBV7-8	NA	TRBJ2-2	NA	TGTGCCAGCCTACGGATCCCAATCAACACCGGGGAGCTGTTTTTT	CASLRIPINTGELFF
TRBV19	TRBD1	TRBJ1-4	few	TGTGCCAGTAGTACCCACTCCAGGGGGTCTAATGAAAAACTGTTTTTT	CASSTHSRGSNEKLFF
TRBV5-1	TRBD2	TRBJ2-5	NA	TGCGCCAGCAGCTTAGCGGGAGGGGAGACCCAGTACTTC	CASSLAGGETQYF
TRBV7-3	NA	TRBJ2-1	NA	TGTGCCAGCAGCCAGGACCAAGGGCGGAATGAGCAGTTCTTC	CASSQDQGRNEQFF
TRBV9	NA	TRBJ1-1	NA	TGTGCCAGCAGCGTAGGAGGGGAGGGCACTGAAGCTTTCTTT	CASSVGGEGTEAFF
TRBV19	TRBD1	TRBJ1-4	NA	TGTGCCAGTAGTACCGGGGGACAGGGTAATGAAAAACTGTTTTTT	CASSTGGQGNEKLFF
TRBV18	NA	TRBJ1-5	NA	TGTGCCAGCTCACAGGGAAGGGATCAGCCCCAGCATTTT	CASSQGRDQPQHF